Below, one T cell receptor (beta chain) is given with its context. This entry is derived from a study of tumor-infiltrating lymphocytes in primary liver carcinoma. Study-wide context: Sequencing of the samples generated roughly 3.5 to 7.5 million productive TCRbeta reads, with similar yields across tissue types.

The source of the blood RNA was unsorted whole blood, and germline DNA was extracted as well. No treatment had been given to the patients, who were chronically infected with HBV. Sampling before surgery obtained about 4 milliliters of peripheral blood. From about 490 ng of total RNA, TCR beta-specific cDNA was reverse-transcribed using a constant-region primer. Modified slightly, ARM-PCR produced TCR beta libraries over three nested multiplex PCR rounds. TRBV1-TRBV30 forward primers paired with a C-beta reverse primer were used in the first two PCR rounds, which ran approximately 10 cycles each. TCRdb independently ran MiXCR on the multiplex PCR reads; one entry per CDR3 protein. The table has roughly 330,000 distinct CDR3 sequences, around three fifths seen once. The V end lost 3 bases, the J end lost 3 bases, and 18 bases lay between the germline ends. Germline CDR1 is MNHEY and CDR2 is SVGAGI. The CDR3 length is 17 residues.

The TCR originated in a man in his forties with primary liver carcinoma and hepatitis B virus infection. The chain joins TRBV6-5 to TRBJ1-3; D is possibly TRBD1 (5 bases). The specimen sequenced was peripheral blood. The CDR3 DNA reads TGTGCCAGCAGTTATAACAGGACCGGTGTCTATGGAAACACCATATATTTT. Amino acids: CASSYNRTGVYGNTIYF.